The sequence of this T cell receptor beta chain was determined in a study of T cells after yellow fever vaccination. General observations from the study: It was the secondary response that reached its peak faster, day 5 versus 15, but it was weaker. Shared CD4/CD8 clonotypes were a small share, likely from convergent recombination.

TCRdb reanalysed the 5' RACE reads using MiXCR and keeps one entry per CDR3 protein. In the table there are some 110,000 distinct CDR3 sequences, more than 6% of which are singletons. This clonotype was picked up many times. Its antigen is not identified. The source was CD4+ T cells sorted from PBMCs, collected approximately 11 days after the first yellow fever vaccination. The TCR sequence derives from a man between 18 and 35 years old who received the YFV17D yellow fever vaccine.

CDR3 nucleotides: TGTGCCAGCAGCTTCCAAGACAGTCAAGAGACCCAGTACTTC. Protein sequence: CASSFQDSQETQYF. This chain connects TRBV7-2 to TRBJ2-5; the D gene is possibly TRBD1 (5 bases). V lost 3 bases and J 2 bases, leaving 10 bases between the germline ends. Germline CDR1 reads SGHTA; CDR2 reads FQGNSA. The CDR3 totals 14 residues.